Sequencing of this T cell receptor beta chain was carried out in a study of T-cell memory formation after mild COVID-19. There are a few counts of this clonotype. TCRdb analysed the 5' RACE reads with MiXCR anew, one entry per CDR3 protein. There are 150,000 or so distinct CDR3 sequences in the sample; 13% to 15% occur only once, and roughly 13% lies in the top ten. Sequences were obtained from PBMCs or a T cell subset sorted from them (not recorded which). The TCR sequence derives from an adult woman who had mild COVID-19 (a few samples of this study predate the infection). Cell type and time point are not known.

The CDR3 DNA is TGCGCCAGCAGCTTGGAGAACACAGATACGCAGTATTTT. Its protein product is CASSLENTDTQYF. This chain joins TRBV5-1 and TRBJ2-3; D not certain. The CDR3 sequence is 13 residues long. The germline V gene has CDR1 SGHRS and CDR2 YFSETQ. V was cut by 0 bases and J by 2 bases, with 4 bases left in between.